A selection of T cell receptor beta chains follows, all from one sample in a study of PD-L1 blockade in urothelial cancer. The protocol was immunoSEQ multiplex PCR, while the TCRdb copy is restricted to in-frame clones and leaves out a portion. The sample shows around 70,000 clones, 84% of them seen only once. Sample: PBMCs, taken around atezolizumab (anti-PD-L1) treatment. These receptors were taken from a man in his 70s with urothelial cancer. Each CDR3 is given with its conserved first and last residue. D genes are given only for firm matches. Not every row has a clone size; where given, it reads once, few, many or a size class.

>.|TRBV1|.|TRBJ2-5
TGCACCAGCAGCCCGACTAGAACTGAGACCCAGTACTTC
CTSSPTRTETQYF
>.|TRBV19|.|TRBJ2-7
TGTGCCAGTAGACAGGTGGCGGATTCCTACGAGCAGTACTTC
CASRQVADSYEQYF
>TRBD2|TRBV6-6|few|TRBJ2-3
TGTGCCAGCAGTATCCCTAGCGGGGTTAGCACAGATACGCAGTATTTT
CASSIPSGVSTDTQYF
>TRBD2|TRBV7-6|.|TRBJ2-3
TGTGCCAGCAGCGCCCTAGCGGGAGGGTCCGATACGCAGTATTTT
CASSALAGGSDTQYF
>.|TRBV19|once|TRBJ2-7
TGTGCCAGTAGGGATCCAGGGGACTACGAGCAGTACTTC
CASRDPGDYEQYF
>.|TRBV18|.|TRBJ2-1
TGTGCCAGCTCGGGGGGTGGTGAGCAGTTCTTC
CASSGGGEQFF
>TRBD2|TRBV4-2|.|TRBJ2-5
TGTGCCAGCAGCCCGGGAGGGCGAGAGACCCAGTACTTC
CASSPGGRETQYF
>TRBD1|TRBV11-2|.|TRBJ2-5
TGTGCCAGCAGCTTAGAACGGACAGGGGACAGGGAGAAGACCCAGTACTTC
CASSLERTGDREKTQYF
>.|TRBV5-1|few|TRBJ2-7
TGCGCCAGCAGCTTGGACGCTTCACTAAACTACGAGCAGTACTTC
CASSLDASLNYEQYF
>.|TRBV7-3|.|TRBJ2-2
TGTGCCAGCAGCTCGGGCAGGGCCCCCGGGGAGCTGTTTTTT
CASSSGRAPGELFF
>.|TRBV7-3|.|TRBJ2-1
TGTGCCAGCAGTACCTTGCCTAGCGCCTACAATGAGCAGTTCTTC
CASSTLPSAYNEQFF
>.|TRBV7-9|.|TRBJ2-3
TGTGCCAGCAGTTTGGGGACTAGCACAGATACGCAGTATTTT
CASSLGTSTDTQYF
>.|TRBV25-1|.|TRBJ1-2
TGTGCCAGCAGTGCCTTATTCTATGGCTACACCTTC
CASSALFYGYTF
>TRBD2|TRBV7-3|.|TRBJ2-5
TGTGCCAGCAGCTTAGGGTTAAGAGCGGGGCAGGGAGAGACCCAGTACTTC
CASSLGLRAGQGETQYF
>.|TRBV19|.|TRBJ2-5
TGTGCCAGTACCTCCTCGACAGATCTGGAGACCCAGTACTTC
CASTSSTDLETQYF
>TRBD2|TRBV7-8|.|TRBJ2-5
TGTGCCAGCAGCCCCCCCAGCGGGAGGGAGACCCAGTACTTC
CASSPPSGRETQYF
>TRBD1|TRBV19|.|TRBJ2-6
TGTGCCAGTAGTATAGATTCTGACAGGGTTGTTGGGGCCAACGTCCTGACTTTC
CASSIDSDRVVGANVLTF
>.|TRBV18|.|TRBJ2-5
TGTGCCAGCTCACCGAAGGGAGGAGGGGAGACCCAGTACTTC
CASSPKGGGETQYF
>.|TRBV5-1|.|TRBJ1-2
TGCGCCAGCAGCTTGGGCGGACAGCTCTATGGCTACACCTTC
CASSLGGQLYGYTF
>TRBD1|TRBV19|.|TRBJ2-3
TGTGCCAGTAGTGCTGGGACAGGACCCACTAAAACAGATACGCAGTATTTT
CASSAGTGPTKTDTQYF
>TRBD1|TRBV7-3|.|TRBJ2-1
TGTGCCAGCAGCGAAAAGTCCGGGACAGGGTATGAGCAGTTCTTC
CASSEKSGTGYEQFF
>.|TRBV15|.|TRBJ1-4
TGTGCCACCAGCAGAGAAGGTCCGGGGTCGGCTAATGAAAAACTGTTTTTT
CATSREGPGSANEKLFF
>.|TRBV6-1|.|TRBJ1-4
TGTGCCAGCAACCTTAAACGGGGGACGAATGAAAAACTGTTTTTT
CASNLKRGTNEKLFF
>.|TRBV7-4|.|TRBJ1-3
TGTGCCAGCAGCTCGGGACTCTCGAATAACCCCGACTCTGGAAACACCATATATTTT
CASSSGLSNNPDSGNTIYF
>.|TRBV6-1|.|TRBJ2-3
TGTGCCAGCAGTGAAGGAGCCCAGGTAGATACGCAGTATTTT
CASSEGAQVDTQYF
>.|TRBV10-3|.|TRBJ1-2
TGTGCCTCGAGGACAGAGGCGGGTATCTATGGCTACACCTTC
CASRTEAGIYGYTF
>.|TRBV28|.|TRBJ2-1
TGTGCCAGCGTTCGGCGAGGTGAGCAGTTCTTC
CASVRRGEQFF
>.|TRBV25-1|.|TRBJ1-1
TGTGCCAGCAGTGAATGGGGGCAGAACACTGAAGCTTTCTTT
CASSEWGQNTEAFF
>.|TRBV5-5|.|TRBJ1-3
TGTGCCAGCAGCCCCGCGGCAGATGGAAACACCATATATTTT
CASSPAADGNTIYF
>TRBD1|TRBV28|.|TRBJ2-1
TGTGCCAGCAGTTCTGATAAGCCGGGACAGGGCCACAATGAGCAGTTCTTC
CASSSDKPGQGHNEQFF